The entry that follows covers one T cell receptor (beta chain) sequence. Its antigen remains unidentified. Base quality data are lacking; no much larger clone is found one base away. The CDR3 regions of human TCRbeta chains were analyzed by immunosequencing. The study's processing was this. Repertoire TCRs were matched against a reference library of SARS-CoV-2-specific TCRs generated with the MIRA antigen-specificity platform. Breadth was defined as the fraction of unique TCRs that were SARS-CoV-2-associated, and depth was defined as the fraction of total T cells that were SARS-CoV-2-associated. Using the MIRA data, every spike-specific TCR was mapped to the spike region that the TCR reacted to and assigned to either a CD4 or a CD8 class. Log10-transformed breadth and depth values were compared by one-way ANOVA with Sidak's multiple comparisons tests. TCRdb re-hosts the immuneACCESS table, in-frame sequences only. Its copies lack some clones; in the studies checked, an unresolved V gene accounts for under half of them, and the cause for the rest is not known. The D gene and trimming were derived from the DNA, and the V and J assignments and clone size from that table. The sample table lists around 200,000 clones, about 93% of them with a count of one. The top ten constitute 0.8% to 1.3% of the sample.

This specimen's time point label, interpreted: about 28 days (+/-7) after the second vaccine dose. Read against the paper, the sample's treatment or condition label means: meningococcal conjugate vaccine given as trial control. Samples from vaccinated people were obtained from the UK trials COV001 and COV002, which included a single-blind randomized controlled phase 2/3 trial of AZD1222 (ChAdOx1 nCoV-19) in healthy adults. For TCRbeta chain sequencing, PBMC samples were collected from trial participants at day 0 and at day 28 after the second dose. This record comes from a study of T cell responses to AZD1222 COVID-19 vaccine (dated by TCRdb to the early 2020s). About the full investigation: A total of about 230 trial participants underwent TCR sequencing, of whom 207 received two doses of AZD1222 and about 25 received two doses of the MenACWY control vaccine. Trial participants were enrolled into age subgroups of 18-55, 56-69 and 70-plus years, which contained approximately 150, 28 and 58 TCR-sequenced participants, respectively.

General conclusions and limits of the study: Epitopes outside the regions mutated in the B.1.351 and B.1.1.7 variants were reportedly recognized by nearly half of the unique spike-specific TCRs. Because no day 14 peak-response samples were available, the repertoires could be characterized only after the peak T cell response. Conclusions about previously exposed vaccinees are limited, since just six or seven AZD1222 recipients were seropositive for SARS-CoV-2 at baseline. A significant rise in spike-specific TCR breadth and depth was observed after two AZD1222 doses relative to day 0 and relative to MenACWY recipients. Most participants were white British and females outnumbered males, and the authors suggested that clonal diversity may have been underestimated. The vaccine-associated CD4 TCRs covered the entire spike protein, and the dominant responses fell in regions 160-218 and 743-854. The 56-69-year group was small, and its depth increase did not reach significance, likely because of low power.

At the junction V is shortened by 4 bases and J by 3 bases, with 20 bases in between. The cysteine opens and the phenylalanine closes a CDR3 of 17 amino acids. The only DNA kept is the CDR3, 51 bases in frame from the first base. From the germline V gene, CDR1 is SNHLY and CDR2 is FYNNEI. Sequences were derived from peripheral blood, sampled 28 days after the second dose of the MenACWY control vaccine. The sequence came from an adult who received the MenACWY meningococcal vaccine as a control. The chain is assembled from TRBV2 and TRBJ2-3; TRBD2 is possibly the D segment (8 matching bases). The CDR3 protein: CASSAGGGGRLTDTQYF. The base sequence is TGTGCCAGCAGTGCAGGGGGGGGCGGGAGGTTAACAGATACGCAGTATTTT.